Listed below are T cell receptor beta chains from one sample, sequenced in a study of shared clonotypes between healthy human individuals. Using immunoSEQ multiplex PCR, the repertoire was profiled, and TCRdb retains in-frame clones only, with some absent. The table lists about 610,000 clones, more than 95% of them singletons, with approximately 0.057% in the top ten. Sequenced sample: naive CD4+ T cells sorted from blood. The receptor set was obtained from a young woman in good health. Both conserved end residues are part of each CDR3. A D gene is named only where the DNA matches it firmly.

v_call	d_call	j_call	cdr3_aa	cdr3_nt
TRBV6-5	-	TRBJ1-1	CASSFLGGTEAFF	TGTGCCAGCAGTTTTCTCGGCGGCACTGAAGCTTTCTTT
TRBV28	TRBD1	TRBJ1-5	CASETPGTGPDQPQHF	TGTGCCAGCGAAACACCCGGGACAGGGCCTGATCAGCCCCAGCATTTT
TRBV18	-	TRBJ1-2	CASTMGGQDYGYTF	TGTGCCAGCACTATGGGCGGGCAGGACTATGGCTACACCTTC
TRBV11-2	-	TRBJ1-5	CASSQRLRGGRSNQPQHF	TGTGCCAGCAGCCAGAGGTTGAGGGGGGGTAGAAGCAATCAGCCCCAGCATTTT
TRBV5-6	TRBD1	TRBJ2-7	CASSLRDSSYEQYF	TGTGCCAGCAGCTTAAGGGACAGCTCCTACGAGCAGTACTTC
TRBV28	-	TRBJ1-2	CASSPRGTSYGYTF	TGTGCCAGCAGTCCTCGGGGGACATCTTATGGCTACACCTTC
TRBV9	-	TRBJ1-4	CASSVGGGATNEKLFF	TGTGCCAGCAGCGTTGGAGGTGGAGCAACTAATGAAAAACTGTTTTTT
TRBV6-1	-	TRBJ2-7	CASRPGDGITYEQYF	TGTGCCAGCAGGCCTGGAGACGGGATCACATACGAGCAGTACTTC
TRBV28	TRBD2	TRBJ2-5	CASSFEGLAGVETQYF	TGTGCCAGCAGTTTCGAAGGACTAGCGGGAGTAGAGACCCAGTACTTC
TRBV27	-	TRBJ2-4	CASSFRGSKNIQYF	TGTGCCAGCAGTTTCCGTGGATCCAAAAACATTCAGTACTTC
TRBV5-1	-	TRBJ2-4	CASSLSGGENIQYF	TGCGCCAGCAGCTTAAGTGGAGGGGAAAACATTCAGTACTTC